The 28 T cell receptor beta chains presented below share a single source sample, sequenced in a study of cytomegalovirus exposure and HLA in healthy donors. Use of 60 Vbeta and 13 Jbeta primers characterized the PCR. TCRdb's table, derived via immunoSEQ multiplex PCR, lists solely in-frame clones and lacks some. Altogether some 150,000 clones are present, 75% to 90% being singletons, with the ten largest covering 1.5% to 1.9%. Sequencing used PBMCs. These receptors all stem from a man aged 35 to 55 in good health and CMV-seronegative.

The CDR3 DNA reads as TGTGCCAGCAGTGCTCTGGGAGGGAATGAGCAGTTCTTC. This codes for CASSALGGNEQFF. The V and J genes are TRBV6-5 and TRBJ2-1; 7 positions match TRBD2. Germline CDR1 is MNHEY and CDR2 is SVGAGI. V shed 5 bases, J shed 7 bases, and the junction held 5 bases outside the gene matches. The CDR3 loop spans 13 amino acids.

The chain couples TRBV7-9 to TRBJ2-2; no reliable D call. Germline assignment: CDR1 SEHNR and CDR2 FQNEAQ (reference sequence). The CDR3 contains 15 residues. Trimming shortened V by 2 bases and J by 1 base, and 8 bases separated the two germline ends. The CDR3 loop is CASSLPPENTGELFF. Here the CDR3 DNA reads TGTGCCAGCAGCTTACCGCCAGAGAACACCGGGGAGCTGTTTTTT. The whole variable domain, remainder taken from reference TRBV7-9 and TRBJ2-2, is DTGVSQNPRHKITKRGQNVTFRCDPISEHNRLYWYRQTLGQGPEFLTYFQNEAQLEKSRLLSDRFSAERPKGSFSTLEIQRTEQGDSAMYLCASSLPPENTGELFFGEGSRLTVL.

This chain connects TRBV6-5 to TRBJ2-5; 9 positions match TRBD1. Judging by the DNA end, TRBJ2-7 fits better; the J call may be wrong. Germline V CDR1 and CDR2: MNHEY, SVGAGI. This CDR3 is 13 amino acids long. CDR3: CASRGQGRYEQYF. CDR3 in DNA: TGTGCCAGCAGGGGACAGGGAAGGTACGAGCAGTACTTC.

The chain employs TRBV9 and TRBJ1-4; 11 nucleotides match TRBD1. The CDR3 sequence is 16 residues long. V lost 3 bases and J lost 2; bases outside the gene matches: 3. Per the germline V gene, CDR1 is SGDLS and CDR2 is YYNGEE. The CDR3 loop is CASSAGQGATNEKLFF. The DNA of the CDR3 is TGTGCCAGCAGCGCCGGACAGGGGGCTACTAATGAAAAACTGTTTTTT.

This chain links TRBV7-9 with TRBJ2-1; 7 bases are shared with TRBD2. With 0 bases clipped from V and 0 bases from J, the junction kept 5 bases outside the gene matches. This CDR3 comprises 17 residues. Germline CDR1 reads SEHNR; CDR2 reads FQNEAQ (reference sequence). Written as DNA, the CDR3 is TGTGCCAGCAGCTTAGCCCCTAGCGGCAGCTCCTACAATGAGCAGTTCTTC. This translates into CASSLAPSGSSYNEQFF. Full variable domain (remainder filled in from reference TRBV7-9 and TRBJ2-1): DTGVSQNPRHKITKRGQNVTFRCDPISEHNRLYWYRQTLGQGPEFLTYFQNEAQLEKSRLLSDRFSAERPKGSFSTLEIQRTEQGDSAMYLCASSLAPSGSSYNEQFFGPGTRLTVL.

This clone has only one observation. The chain carries TRBV21-1 and TRBJ1-1; the table gives TRBD1 as D, unverified against the DNA. TRBV21-1 is assigned pseudogene status. The CDR3 totals 16 residues. The CDR3: CASSHRQGAVNTEAFF. For the CDR3, the DNA is TGTGCCAGCAGCCATCGACAGGGGGCGGTTAACACTGAAGCTTTCTTT.

This chain links TRBV28 with TRBJ1-4, with D maybe TRBD1 (5 bases). Trimming shortened V by 5 bases and J by 2 bases, and 15 bases separated the two germline ends. This CDR3 is 16 amino acids long. The germline V gene encodes CDR1 MDHEN and CDR2 SYDVKM. The CDR3 DNA reads as TGTGCCAGCAGTCCGGGAGGGGCGAGGACTAATGAAAAACTGTTTTTT. It codes for CASSPGGARTNEKLFF.

The chain is built from TRBV19 and TRBJ2-7, with TRBD2 identical over 10 bases. This CDR3 has 14 residues. Trimming cost V 2 bases and J 5 bases; bases outside gene matches: 3. Germline CDR1 LNHDA, CDR2 SQIVND (reference sequence). The CDR3 DNA is TGTGCCAGTAGTATAAGCGGGAGGGGCAACGAGCAGTACTTC. Translated, it gives CASSISGRGNEQYF.

The chain employs TRBV7-9 and TRBJ2-2, with TRBD1 identical over 9 bases. This CDR3 is built from 16 residues. V trimming: 5 bases; J trimming: 7 bases; junction bases outside the gene matches: 11. Germline assignment: CDR1 SEHNR and CDR2 FQNEAQ (reference sequence). CDR3 bases: TGTGCCAGCAGCCCGGGACAGGGCTCGATCCACGGGGAGCTGTTTTTT. It specifies CASSPGQGSIHGELFF.

The chain joins TRBV4-1 to TRBJ2-1; the match to TRBD2 covers 13 bases. J gave up 3 bases and V 4 bases, and 12 bases lay outside the gene matches. The CDR3 has 19 amino acids. The germline CDR1 and CDR2 sequences are MGHRA and YSYEKL. CDR3 sequence (DNA): TGCGCCAGCAGCCTCCCCCTCACTAGCGGGAGGGCCGGCTACAATGAGCAGTTCTTC. Amino acid sequence: CASSLPLTSGRAGYNEQFF.

This chain joins TRBV19 and TRBJ1-1; 8 nucleotides match TRBD1. In germline, CDR1 is LNHDA, CDR2 SQIVND (reference sequence). The ends lost 7 bases at V and 5 bases at J; junction bases unmatched: 9. This CDR3 is built from 14 residues. CDR3 coding DNA: TGTGCCAGTAATGACCAGGGGGCCGGGACTGAAGCTTTCTTT. Encoded protein: CASNDQGAGTEAFF.

V and J are TRBV6-1 and TRBJ2-1; 9 positions match TRBD1. Germline CDR1 is MNHNS and CDR2 is SASEGT. The CDR3 covers 13 residues. The junction had 3 bases not matched to a gene; V was cut back by 8 bases and J by 4 bases. DNA for the CDR3: TGTGCCAGCCGGGACAGGGCTTACAATGAGCAGTTCTTC. This translates into CASRDRAYNEQFF.

The rearrangement links TRBV15 to TRBJ1-5; TRBD1 aligns across 7 bases. This CDR3 has 13 residues. Germline trimming cut 6 bases from V and 5 bases from J; bases unmatched to any gene: 4. CDR1 is LNHNV, CDR2 YYDKDF, per germline (reference sequence). This CDR3 reads CATSEGADQPQHF. Here the CDR3 DNA reads TGTGCCACCAGTGAGGGGGCAGATCAGCCCCAGCATTTT.

The sample holds one count of this clone. V usage is TRBV14 and J usage is TRBJ2-1; a weak D match, TRBD2 (6 bases). V was shortened by 4 bases and J by 4 bases, with 11 bases between the two germline ends. The CDR3 covers 14 residues. Germline V gene data show CDR1 as SGHDN and CDR2 as FVKESK. The CDR3 sequence is CASSLLAIYNEQFF. The CDR3 region has the DNA TGTGCCAGCAGCCTCCTAGCGATTTACAATGAGCAGTTCTTC.

This chain links TRBV28 with TRBJ1-2; 7 bases match TRBD1. The germline CDR1 and CDR2 sequences are MDHEN and SYDVKM. This CDR3 has 14 residues. Trimming removed 5 bases from V and 4 bases from J; junction bases left unmatched: 7. CDR3 sequence: CASSPPGQFYGYTF. In DNA, the CDR3 is TGTGCCAGCAGTCCTCCGGGACAGTTCTATGGCTACACCTTC.

Points on this clone: The junction shows a germline mismatch at one end, possibly a read error. This rearrangement joins TRBV9 to TRBJ1-1; possible D gene TRBD1, 6 bases. CDR1 and CDR2 (germline): SGDLS, YYNGEE. The CDR3 is 15 amino acids. The CDR3 spells CASSPSAGVNTEAFF. CDR3 DNA sequence: TGTGCCAGCAGCCCCAGTGCAGGGGTGAATACTGAAGCTTTCTTT.

V usage is TRBV7-8 and J usage is TRBJ1-3, with D unresolved. Trimming took 0 bases from V and 4 from J, leaving 13 bases between them. Germline CDR1 and CDR2: SGHVS and FQNEAQ. The CDR3 contains 16 residues. The CDR3 loop reads CASSLAARQSGNTIYF. The CDR3 bases are TGTGCCAGCAGCTTAGCGGCGAGGCAGTCGGGAAACACCATATATTTT.

The chain combines TRBV16 with TRBJ2-3, with TRBD1 matching 7 bases. This CDR3 region has 16 residues. Trimming at V came to 3 bases and at J to 5 bases, leaving 11 bases not matched to a gene. CDR1 is KGHSY and CDR2 is FQNENV in the germline V gene. CDR3 amino acids: CASSHQDDRVEDTQYF. DNA of the CDR3: TGTGCCAGCAGCCACCAGGACGACAGGGTTGAAGATACGCAGTATTTT.

The DNA for the CDR3 is TGTGCCAGTAGTATCCGGGGCGGGGGGACTGGCGGGGAGCTGTTTTTT. As protein: CASSIRGGGTGGELFF. The chain carries TRBV19 and TRBJ2-2; 8 positions match TRBD2. V lost 3 bases, J lost 7 bases, and 10 bases stayed unmatched. The CDR3 has 16 amino acids. Germline CDR1 is LNHDA and CDR2 is SQIVND (reference sequence).

The V call is TRBV6-6, the J call TRBJ1-3; a weak D match, TRBD1 (5 bases). This CDR3 has 14 amino acids. V lost 4 bases to trimming and J lost 4 bases, with 11 bases between them. Germline loops: CDR1 MNHNY, CDR2 SVGAGI (reference sequence). The CDR3 DNA is TGTGCCAGCAGTTCCGGGACTCTCGGAAACACCATATATTTT. Translation: CASSSGTLGNTIYF.

This sequence joins TRBV6-1 and TRBJ2-7; 8 nucleotides line up with TRBD2. With 5 bases clipped from V and 1 base from J, the junction kept 7 bases outside the gene matches. Germline V gene lookup returns CDR1 MNHNS and CDR2 SASEGT. The CDR3 is 15 residues long. CDR3 in amino acids: CASSRAGDGSYEQYF. In DNA form, the CDR3 reads TGTGCCAGCAGTAGAGCGGGAGATGGGTCCTACGAGCAGTACTTC.

The gene calls are TRBV6-1 and TRBJ2-5, with TRBD1 identical over 10 bases. The J call is uncertain, as TRBJ2-7 better fits the DNA end. The CDR3 is 13 amino acids. Germline CDR1 MNHNS, CDR2 SASEGT. CDR3 sequence: CASRDRGTLEQYF. CDR3 coding DNA: TGTGCCAGCAGGGACAGGGGGACGCTCGAGCAGTACTTC.

The CDR3 region has the DNA TGTGCCAGCAGTTCGAGCGGGGGCGAGTACAATGAGCAGTTCTTC. Its translation: CASSSSGGEYNEQFF. The chain couples TRBV6-6 to TRBJ2-1; TRBD2 aligns across 8 bases. CDR1 is MNHNY and CDR2 is SVGAGI in the germline V gene (reference sequence). The CDR3 has 15 amino acids. The V gene end was trimmed by 4 bases and the J gene end by 4 bases; junction bases not matched to a gene: 6.

The chain recombines TRBV7-2 with TRBJ2-1; D remains unclear. CDR1 and CDR2 (germline): SGHTA, FQGNSA. V gave up 2 bases and J gave up 5 bases, with 7 bases separating them. The CDR3 is made up of 13 amino acids. The CDR3 DNA follows: TGTGCCAGCAGCTTAACCAGAAACAATGAGCAGTTCTTC. Encoded protein: CASSLTRNNEQFF.

This clone was counted a single time. The chain couples TRBV2 to TRBJ1-2; D is perhaps TRBD1 (6 bases). The CDR3 is 14 residues long. The V end was cut by 4 bases, the J end by 2 bases, with 11 bases between. CDR1 is SNHLY and CDR2 is FYNNEI in the germline V gene. CDR3 bases: TGTGCCAGCAGTGTTGAGACAGGAAACTATGGCTACACCTTC. As protein: CASSVETGNYGYTF.

This rearrangement joins TRBV7-2 to TRBJ1-2; the D is unclear. In germline, CDR1 is SGHTA, CDR2 FQGNSA. The CDR3 loop spans 13 amino acids. V lost 1 base and J lost 2, with 5 bases in between. CDR3 nucleotide sequence: TGTGCCAGCAGCTTAGGGCGGAACTATGGCTACACCTTC. Translating it yields CASSLGRNYGYTF.

This clone was observed once. The V and J genes are TRBV30 and TRBJ2-5, with 10 positions matching TRBD1. With 1 base clipped from V and 1 base from J, the junction kept 3 bases outside the gene matches. This CDR3 is 15 amino acids long. Germline V lookup: CDR1 GTSNPN, CDR2 SVGIG (reference sequence). CDR3 in amino acids: CAWSGGTGVQETQYF. DNA of the CDR3: TGTGCCTGGAGTGGGGGGACAGGGGTCCAAGAGACCCAGTACTTC.

The V and J genes are TRBV4-3 and TRBJ2-2; TRBD2 matches at 10 bases. This CDR3 region has 18 residues. Germline V lookup: CDR1 LGHNA, CDR2 YSLEER. The ends lost 0 bases at V and 1 base at J; junction bases unmatched: 5. CDR3 sequence reads: CASSQDPSGSLNTGELFF. CDR3 nucleotide sequence: TGCGCCAGCAGCCAAGATCCTAGCGGGAGTTTGAACACCGGGGAGCTGTTTTTT.